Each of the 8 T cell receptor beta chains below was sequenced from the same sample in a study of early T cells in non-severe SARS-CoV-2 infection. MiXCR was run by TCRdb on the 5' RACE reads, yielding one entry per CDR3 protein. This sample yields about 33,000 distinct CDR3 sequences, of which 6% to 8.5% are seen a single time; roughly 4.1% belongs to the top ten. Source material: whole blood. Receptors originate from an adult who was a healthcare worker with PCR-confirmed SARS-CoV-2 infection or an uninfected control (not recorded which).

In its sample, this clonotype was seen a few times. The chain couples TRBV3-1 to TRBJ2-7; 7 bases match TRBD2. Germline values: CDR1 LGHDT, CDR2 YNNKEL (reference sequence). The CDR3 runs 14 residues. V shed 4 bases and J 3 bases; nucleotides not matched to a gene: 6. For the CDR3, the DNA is TGTGCCAGCAGCCGGGGAGGGGAAGGCTACGAGCAGTACTTC. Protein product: CASSRGGEGYEQYF.

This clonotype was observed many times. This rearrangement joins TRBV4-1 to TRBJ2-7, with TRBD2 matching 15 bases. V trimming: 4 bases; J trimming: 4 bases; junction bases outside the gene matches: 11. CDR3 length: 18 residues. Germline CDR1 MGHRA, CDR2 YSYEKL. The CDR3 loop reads CASSPGPGLAGGRYEQYF. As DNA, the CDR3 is TGCGCCAGCAGCCCCGGGCCGGGACTAGCGGGAGGAAGGTACGAGCAGTACTTC.

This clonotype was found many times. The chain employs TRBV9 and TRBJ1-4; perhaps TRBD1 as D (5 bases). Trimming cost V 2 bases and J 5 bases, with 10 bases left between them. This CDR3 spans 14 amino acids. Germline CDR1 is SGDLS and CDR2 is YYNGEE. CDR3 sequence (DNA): TGTGCCAGCAGCGTCGACAGTCACAATGAAAAACTGTTTTTT. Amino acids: CASSVDSHNEKLFF.

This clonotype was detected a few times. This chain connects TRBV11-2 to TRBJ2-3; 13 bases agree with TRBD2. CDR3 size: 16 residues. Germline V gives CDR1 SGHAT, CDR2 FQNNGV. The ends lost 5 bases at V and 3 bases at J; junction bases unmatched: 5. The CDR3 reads CASSRTSGRPTDTQYF. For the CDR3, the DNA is TGTGCCAGCAGCCGGACTAGCGGGAGACCGACAGATACGCAGTATTTT.

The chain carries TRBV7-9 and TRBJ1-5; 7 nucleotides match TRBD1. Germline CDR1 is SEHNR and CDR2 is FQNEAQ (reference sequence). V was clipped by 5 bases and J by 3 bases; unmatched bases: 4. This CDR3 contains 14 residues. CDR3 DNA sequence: TGTGCCAGCAGCCGCGGGACAGCCAATCAGCCCCAGCATTTT. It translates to CASSRGTANQPQHF.

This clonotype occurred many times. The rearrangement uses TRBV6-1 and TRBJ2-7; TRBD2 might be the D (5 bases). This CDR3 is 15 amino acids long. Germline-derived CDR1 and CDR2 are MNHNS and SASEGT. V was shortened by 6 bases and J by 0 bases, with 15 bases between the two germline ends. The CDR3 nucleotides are TGTGCCAGCAGGAATAAGCGGACGGCCTCCTACGAGCAGTACTTC. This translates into CASRNKRTASYEQYF.

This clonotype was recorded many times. The CDR3 sequence is CASSLAGSAYEQYF. The CDR3 DNA reads TGTGCCAGCAGCCTAGCGGGATCGGCCTACGAGCAGTACTTC. J is TRBJ2-7 and V is TRBV2, with 9 nucleotides matching TRBD2. Germline-derived CDR1 and CDR2 are SNHLY and FYNNEI. The V gene end was trimmed by 6 bases and the J gene end by 2 bases; junction bases not matched to a gene: 5. This CDR3 spans 14 amino acids.

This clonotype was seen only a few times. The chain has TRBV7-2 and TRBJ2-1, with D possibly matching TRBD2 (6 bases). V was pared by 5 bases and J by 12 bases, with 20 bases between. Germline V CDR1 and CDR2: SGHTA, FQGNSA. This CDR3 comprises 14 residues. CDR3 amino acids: CASSRQAGGDGQFF. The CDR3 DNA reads TGTGCCAGCAGCCGTCAAGCGGGCGGCGACGGGCAGTTCTTC.